This TCR beta chain was sequenced in a study of early stage breast cancer tumors. Findings of the study overall: Enriched TCRB sequences shared across patients were mostly commonly generated sequences. Chain pairing and CD4, CD8 or FOXP3 expression were not captured.

The data were produced by immunoSEQ multiplex PCR, yet TCRdb's version contains in-frame clones alone and is incomplete. This repertoire shows around 28,000 clones, roughly three fifths found once; its top ten account for 7.5% to 9%. In regard to this clone: The antigen remains undetermined.

The CDR3 length is 14 residues. V lost 5 bases to trimming and J lost 0 bases, with 10 bases between them. CDR1 MNHNS and CDR2 SASEGT come from the germline V gene. The chain links TRBV6-1 to TRBJ1-2; no reliable D call. Sequencing was carried out using breast tumor tissue. The source of this sequence is a person aged 45 to 59 with breast cancer. As DNA, the CDR3 is TGTGCCAGCAGTCTAAGGGCAACTAACTATGGCTACACCTTC. Residues: CASSLRATNYGYTF.